One sample yielded the 13 T cell receptor beta chains listed below, sequenced in a study of OX40 agonist ivuxolimab in advanced cancers. Generated by immunoSEQ multiplex PCR, the TCRdb table keeps only in-frame clones and is missing some. The sample contains some 77,000 clones, around 80% of which appear only once. This sample comprised CD4+ or CD8+ T cells sorted from blood, obtained in a trial of the OX40 agonist ivuxolimab. The receptors originated from an adult with an advanced solid tumor such as melanoma, head and neck, liver or kidney cancer.

The chain carries TRBV14 and TRBJ2-5; a possible D gene is TRBD2 (6 bases). Trimming left V 1 base short and J 5 bases short, with 8 bases between. The CDR3 is 13 residues long. Germline values: CDR1 SGHDN, CDR2 FVKESK. CDR3 bases: TGTGCCAGCAGCCAAGGGGGGAGGGAGACCCAGTACTTC. Translated, it gives CASSQGGRETQYF.

V and J are TRBV6-6 and TRBJ2-3; D gene unclear. The CDR3 totals 14 residues. Germline loops: CDR1 MNHNY, CDR2 SVGAGI (reference sequence). The V end lost 5 bases, the J end lost 2 bases, and 11 bases lay between the germline ends. This CDR3 reads CASSPDGSTDTQYF. The CDR3 nucleotides are TGTGCCAGCAGTCCAGACGGGTCCACAGATACGCAGTATTTT.

V is TRBV7-2 and J is TRBJ1-5; D is undetermined. Looked up from germline, CDR1 is SGHTA and CDR2 is FQGNSA. V was pared by 5 bases and J by 8 bases, with 13 bases between. This CDR3 comprises 13 residues. The CDR3 loop is CASSLLVGEPQHF. Here the CDR3 DNA reads TGTGCCAGCAGCCTTCTTGTCGGGGAGCCCCAGCATTTT.

This clone was counted a few times. This chain uses TRBV10-2 with TRBJ1-3; possible D gene TRBD1, 5 bases. Per germline, CDR1 WSHSY and CDR2 SAAADI. The germline V and J ends were trimmed by 6 bases and 2 bases, with 14 bases remaining between them. The CDR3 sequence is 15 residues long. The CDR3, as DNA: TGCGCCAGCAGAGCTGGGGGGGGACCTGGAAACACCATATATTTT. As protein: CASRAGGGPGNTIYF.

The chain uses TRBV19 and TRBJ2-1, with TRBD2 matching 9 bases. The CDR3 runs 15 residues. Looked up from germline, CDR1 is LNHDA and CDR2 is SQIVND (reference sequence). V lost 5 bases and J lost 6; bases outside the gene matches: 8. This CDR3 reads CASSSSGTSFNEQFF. The CDR3 DNA follows: TGTGCCAGTAGTTCATCCGGGACTAGCTTCAATGAGCAGTTCTTC.

The chain joins TRBV19 to TRBJ2-7; 8 bases align to TRBD1. Per germline, CDR1 LNHDA and CDR2 SQIVND (reference sequence). This CDR3 is built from 15 residues. V shed 6 bases, J shed 3 bases, and the junction held 10 bases outside the gene matches. The CDR3, as DNA: TGTGCCAGTAGCCCTATCGGACAGGGTGGCTACGAGCAGTACTTC. This codes for CASSPIGQGGYEQYF.

The J gene is TRBJ1-2, the V gene TRBV28; D call uncertain. Trimming removed 8 bases at V and 3 bases at J, with 16 bases between. The CDR3 totals 14 residues. Germline values: CDR1 MDHEN, CDR2 SYDVKM. The CDR3 nucleotides are TGTGCCAGCTCTGGGCCCCCGCAGGACTATGGCTACACCTTC. Encoded protein: CASSGPPQDYGYTF.

The chain joins TRBV11-2 to TRBJ2-6; TRBD1 is a possible D gene (6 bases). Trimming shortened V by 1 base and J by 0 bases, and 10 bases separated the two germline ends. CDR3 length: 17 amino acids. Germline V gives CDR1 SGHAT, CDR2 FQNNGV. The CDR3 region has the DNA TGTGCCAGCAGCTTAGGAGTAGGGGGCTCTGGGGCCAACGTCCTGACTTTC. Its protein is CASSLGVGGSGANVLTF.

To note about this clone: At one end the junction does not follow the germline gene, possibly because of a read error. This sequence joins TRBV5-1 and TRBJ1-1, with a possible D match to TRBD1 (5 bases). CDR1 is SGHRS and CDR2 is YFSETQ in the germline V gene. This CDR3 has 11 amino acids. In nucleotides, the CDR3 is TGTGCCAGCAGTTTGTGGGGGGAAGCTTTCTTT. This sequence encodes CASSLWGEAFF.

The chain uses TRBV25-1 and TRBJ2-7; 10 positions agree with TRBD1. The CDR3 is 15 amino acids. Trimming took 5 bases from V and 4 from J; bases not matched to a gene: 8. Germline values: CDR1 MGHDK, CDR2 SYGVNS. CDR3 sequence (DNA): TGTGCCAGCAGTTCCTCGGGACAGGGGAGATACGAGCAGTACTTC. It is translated as CASSSSGQGRYEQYF.

This clone was seen more than once but under ten times. The J gene is TRBJ1-2, the V gene TRBV18; 8 bases align to TRBD1. Germline V gives CDR1 KGHSH, CDR2 LQKENI. V gave up 2 bases and J gave up 8 bases; unmatched junction bases: 13. The CDR3 consists of 16 residues. The CDR3 nucleotides are TGTGCCAGCTCACCAGAGACAGGGGTCCCTAAAGGGGGCTACACCTTC. Its protein is CASSPETGVPKGGYTF.

CDR3 in amino acids: CAINPAPGLAGARDTGELFF. Written as DNA, the CDR3 is TGTGCCATCAACCCTGCCCCGGGACTAGCGGGAGCAAGGGACACCGGGGAGCTGTTTTTT. The rearrangement uses TRBV10-3 and TRBJ2-2, with TRBD2 matching 14 bases. After removal of 7 bases from V and 3 bases from J, the junction contained 16 bases not matched to a gene. Germline loops: CDR1 ENHRY, CDR2 SYGVKD. This CDR3 is 20 amino acids long.

The chain is built from TRBV6-4 and TRBJ1-2, with TRBD1 identical over 12 bases. Trimming cost V 5 bases and J 5 bases; bases outside gene matches: 6. The CDR3 extends over 15 amino acids. The germline V gene encodes CDR1 MRHNA and CDR2 SNTAGT. The CDR3 sequence is CASSPGQGAQYGYTF. CDR3 in DNA: TGTGCCAGCAGTCCGGGACAGGGGGCCCAGTATGGCTACACCTTC.